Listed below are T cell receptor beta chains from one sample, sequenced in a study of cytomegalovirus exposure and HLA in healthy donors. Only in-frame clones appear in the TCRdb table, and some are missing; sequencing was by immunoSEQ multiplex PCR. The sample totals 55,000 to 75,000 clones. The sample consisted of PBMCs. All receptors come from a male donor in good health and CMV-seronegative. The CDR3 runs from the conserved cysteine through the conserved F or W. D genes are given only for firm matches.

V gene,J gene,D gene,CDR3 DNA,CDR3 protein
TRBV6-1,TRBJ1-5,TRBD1,TGTGCGAGCGGGGACAGGGGCAATCAGCCCCAGCATTTT,CASGDRGNQPQHF
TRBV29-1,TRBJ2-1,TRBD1,TGCAGCGTCAAGACAGGGAGCTCCTACAATGAGCAGTTCTTC,CSVKTGSSYNEQFF
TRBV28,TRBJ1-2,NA,TGTGCCAGCAGCCGAGGGAGGAGCTATGGCTACACCTTC,CASSRGRSYGYTF
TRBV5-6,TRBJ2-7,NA,TGTGCCAGCAGCCGGGACTTCTACGAGCAGTACTTC,CASSRDFYEQYF
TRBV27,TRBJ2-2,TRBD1,TGTGCCAGCAGAACGGACAGGGCCAACACCGGGGAGCTGTTTTTT,CASRTDRANTGELFF
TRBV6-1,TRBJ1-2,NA,TGTGCCAGCAGTGAACCAGGGGGCTACACCTTC,CASSEPGGYTF
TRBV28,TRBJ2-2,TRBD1,TGTGCCAGCTTCACACCGGGACAGGGAAACACCGGGGAGCTGTTTTTT,CASFTPGQGNTGELFF
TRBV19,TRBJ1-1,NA,TGTGCCAGTAGTAACAGCCCTGAAGCTTTCTTT,CASSNSPEAFF
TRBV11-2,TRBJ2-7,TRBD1,TGTGCCAGCAGCCAGGACAGGGTCCACGAGCAGTACTTC,CASSQDRVHEQYF
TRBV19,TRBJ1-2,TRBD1,TGTGCCAGTACCCCAACACAGGGGGGCTCCGGCTACACCTTC,CASTPTQGGSGYTF
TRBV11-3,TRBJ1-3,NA,TGTGCCAGCAGCCGCGACAGGTTGGACACCATATATTTT,CASSRDRLDTIYF
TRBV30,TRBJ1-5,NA,TGTGCCTGGAGTCTACAGGGTTATAGCAATCAGCCCCAGCATTTT,CAWSLQGYSNQPQHF
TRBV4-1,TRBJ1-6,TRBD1,TGCGCCAGCAACCTCAGACAGGGCAATTCACCCCTCCACTTT,CASNLRQGNSPLHF
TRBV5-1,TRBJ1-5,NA,TGCGCCAGCAGCTTGGCCGGCGGTCAGCCCCAGCATTTT,CASSLAGGQPQHF
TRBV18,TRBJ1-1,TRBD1,TGTGCCAGCTCACCACGGCAGGGGGCTGGAACTGAAGCTTTCTTT,CASSPRQGAGTEAFF
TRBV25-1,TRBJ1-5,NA,TGTGCCAGCAGTGAACCATCGGAGGGGCAGCCCCAGCATTTT,CASSEPSEGQPQHF
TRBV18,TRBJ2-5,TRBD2,TGTGCCAGCTCACCACCCGGCCGGGCAGGACTAGCGGGGGTCCAAGAGACCCAGTACTTC,CASSPPGRAGLAGVQETQYF
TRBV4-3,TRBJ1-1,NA,TGCGCCAGCAGCCAAACCACCGGATGGGGCACTGAAGATTTCTTT,CASSQTTGWGTEDFF
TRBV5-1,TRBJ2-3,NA,TGCGCCAGCAGTGACGAGGGAGATACGCAGTATTTT,CASSDEGDTQYF
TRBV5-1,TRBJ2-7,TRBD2,TGCGCCAGCAGCTTGGTTGGGACTACCTACGAGCAGTACTTC,CASSLVGTTYEQYF
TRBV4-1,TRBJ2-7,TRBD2,TGCGCCAGCAGCCGGCTAGCGGCCATGAAGCCCGAGCAGTACTTC,CASSRLAAMKPEQYF
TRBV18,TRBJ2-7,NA,TGTGCCAGCTCACCCGACAGGATTGGGGAGCAGTACTTC,CASSPDRIGEQYF
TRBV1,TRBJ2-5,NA,TGCACCAGCAGCCAAGGGACTAGCGGGAGTGAGACCCAGTACTTC,CTSSQGTSGSETQYF
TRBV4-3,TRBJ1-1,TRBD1,TGCGCCAGCAGCCTCCAAGGGGGCGGGAACACTGAAGCTTTCTTT,CASSLQGGGNTEAFF
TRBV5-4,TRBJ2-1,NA,TGTGCCAGCAGCTTGGTTCGCGGTAGCGGAGCCCTACTTCCCTACAATGAGCAGTTCTTC,CASSLVRGSGALLPYNEQFF
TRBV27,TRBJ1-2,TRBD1,TGTGCCAGCAGTTTATCCATGACAGGGCTGGTGGGCTACACCTTC,CASSLSMTGLVGYTF
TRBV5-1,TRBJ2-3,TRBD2,TGCGCCAGCAGCTTGCGGACTAGCGGGGTCACAGATACGCAGTATTTT,CASSLRTSGVTDTQYF
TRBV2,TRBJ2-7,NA,TGTGCCAGCAGTGACCCTGCCAGGGTTAGCTACGAGCAGTACTTC,CASSDPARVSYEQYF
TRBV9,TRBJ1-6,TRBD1,TGTGCCAGCAGGGGTTCCGGGACAGATAATTCACCCCTCCACTTT,CASRGSGTDNSPLHF
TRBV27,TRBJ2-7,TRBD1,TGTGCCAGCAGTTTCGGACAGGGTCTTGCCTACGAGCAGTACTTC,CASSFGQGLAYEQYF
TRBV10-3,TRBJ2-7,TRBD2,TGTGCCATCAGTGACCCCACTAGCGGGAGGGCCGGCGAGCAGTACTTC,CAISDPTSGRAGEQYF
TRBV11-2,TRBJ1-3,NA,TGTGCCAGCAGCTGGCCAGGGGCTGGAAACACCATATATTTT,CASSWPGAGNTIYF
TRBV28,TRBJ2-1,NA,TGTGCCAGCAGTTTATTTCCCGTCAATGAGCAGTTCTTC,CASSLFPVNEQFF
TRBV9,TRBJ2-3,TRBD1,TGTGCCAGCAGCCCTCGTGTGGGACAGGGAACAGATACGCAGTATTTT,CASSPRVGQGTDTQYF
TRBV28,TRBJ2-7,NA,TGTGCCAGCAGCCCCCCCGGAGAGAGAGAGCAGTACTTC,CASSPPGEREQYF
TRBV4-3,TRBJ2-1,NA,TGCGCCAGCAGCCAAGAGCACGCTAGCGACTACAATGAGCAGTTCTTC,CASSQEHASDYNEQFF
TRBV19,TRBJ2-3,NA,TGTGCCAGTTCTCCAGGTCCCGGGGGCACAGATACGCAGTATTTT,CASSPGPGGTDTQYF
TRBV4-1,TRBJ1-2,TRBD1,TGCGCCAGCAGCCATAGGACCGGGACAGGATCTTATGGCTACACCTTC,CASSHRTGTGSYGYTF
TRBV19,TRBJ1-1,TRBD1,TGTGCCAGTAGTCATGACAGGGGGCGAGTCACTGAAGCTTTCTTT,CASSHDRGRVTEAFF
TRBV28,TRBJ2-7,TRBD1,TGTGCCAGCAGCATGACCGGGACAGGTACCCGCGAGCAGTACTTC,CASSMTGTGTREQYF
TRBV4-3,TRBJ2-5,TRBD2,TGCGCCAGCAGCCAAGATTGGCTAGCGGGGGGGCGCGAGACCCAGTACTTC,CASSQDWLAGGRETQYF
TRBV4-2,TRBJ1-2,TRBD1,TGTGCCAGCAGCCAGACAGGACAGGGTGCACAGAGTAGCAACTATGGCTACACCTTC,CASSQTGQGAQSSNYGYTF
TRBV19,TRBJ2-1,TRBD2,TGTGCCAGTAGACTAGCGGAGGGAAGCTACAATGAGCAGTTCTTC,CASRLAEGSYNEQFF
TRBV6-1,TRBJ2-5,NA,TGTGCCAGCAGTGGTAGACAGGCCCCACACGCCTATACCCACCAAGAGACCCAGTACTTC,CASSGRQAPHAYTHQETQYF
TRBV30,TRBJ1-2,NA,TGTGCCTGGAGCACTAACTATGGCTACACCTTC,CAWSTNYGYTF
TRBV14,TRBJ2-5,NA,TGTGCCAGCAGTCCTATGGCTTTCGGAGCTCAAGAGACCCAGTACTTC,CASSPMAFGAQETQYF
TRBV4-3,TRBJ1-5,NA,TGCGCCAGCAGCCAAGAAGAATGCGGAGATCTAAATCAGCCCCAGCATTTT,CASSQEECGDLNQPQHF
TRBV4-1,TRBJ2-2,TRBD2,TGCGCCAGCAGCCAAAGACTAGCGACGAACACCGGGGAGCTGTTTTTT,CASSQRLATNTGELFF
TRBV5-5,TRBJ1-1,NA,TGTGCCAGCAGCCTCCTGCGGGGGGACACTGAAGCTTTCTTT,CASSLLRGDTEAFF
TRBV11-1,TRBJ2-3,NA,TGTGCCAGCAGGTCCCGGACGGGAGCCACAGATACGCAGTATTTT,CASRSRTGATDTQYF